A single sample gave rise to the 14 T cell receptor beta chains below, sequenced in a study of T cells after yellow fever vaccination. Each CDR3 protein gets one entry after TCRdb re-called the 5' RACE reads with MiXCR. The table has roughly 500,000 distinct CDR3 sequences, less than 20% seen once. The sequences come from PBMCs, collected 15 days after the yellow fever booster vaccination. The receptor source for this set is a man under 40 who received the YFV17D yellow fever vaccine.

CDR3 DNA: TGCAGCGGGAGGACGAAGGACTATGGCTACACCTTC. The encoded protein is CSGRTKDYGYTF. The V call is TRBV20-1, the J call TRBJ1-2; D unresolved. Germline loops: CDR1 DFQATT, CDR2 SNEGSKA (reference sequence). There are 12 residues in the CDR3.

This clonotype appeared a few times. V and J are TRBV20-1 and TRBJ2-3, with D unclear. Germline CDR1 reads DFQATT; CDR2 reads SNEGSKA (reference sequence). The CDR3 spans 9 residues. The V and J ends lost 3 bases and 14 bases respectively, with 9 bases between them. Written as DNA, the CDR3 is TGCAGTGCTAGTCCTTCTCTGTATTTT. Translating gives CSASPSLYF.

The V and J genes are TRBV6-2 or TRBV6-3 and TRBJ2-1; TRBD2 matches 10 bases. The length of the CDR3 is 15 residues. CDR1 MNHEY and CDR2 SVGEGT come from the germline V gene. Trimming took 6 bases from V and 9 from J; bases not matched to a gene: 11. The CDR3 spells CASRLAGGLVLEQFF. Here the CDR3 DNA reads TGTGCCAGCAGATTAGCGGGAGGCCTCGTGCTTGAGCAGTTCTTC.

The chain couples TRBV11-2 to TRBJ2-3; 8 bases are shared with TRBD1. Germline assignment: CDR1 SGHAT and CDR2 FQNNGV. The CDR3 extends over 15 amino acids. After removal of 5 bases from V and 6 bases from J, the junction contained 10 bases not matched to a gene. The CDR3 protein is CASSPGDRRSDTQYF. CDR3 nucleotides: TGTGCCAGCAGCCCGGGGGACAGGCGGTCCGATACGCAGTATTTT.

Only a few counts were recorded for this clonotype. The J gene is TRBJ1-2, the V gene TRBV18, with no clear D. V lost 3 bases to trimming and J lost 3 bases, with 8 bases between them. The CDR3 consists of 13 residues. CDR1 KGHSH and CDR2 LQKENI come from the germline V gene. The CDR3 loop is CASSPRQDYGYTF. The CDR3 DNA follows: TGTGCCAGCTCACCGCGGCAGGACTATGGCTACACCTTC.

The chain carries TRBV18 and TRBJ1-1; D gene uncertain. Germline V gene lookup returns CDR1 KGHSH and CDR2 LQKENI. The CDR3 extends over 14 amino acids. V was shortened by 5 bases and J by 1 base, with 11 bases between the two germline ends. Here the CDR3 DNA reads TGTGCCAGCTCAGAACTCCCCGGGAACACTGAAGCTTTCTTT. Translation: CASSELPGNTEAFF.

This clonotype was picked up a small number of times. The chain uses TRBV4-3 and TRBJ2-7; D not certain. This CDR3 comprises 14 residues. Germline V gene lookup returns CDR1 LGHNA and CDR2 YSLEER. V was trimmed by 4 bases and J by 6 bases, leaving 16 bases between them. The CDR3 DNA is TGCGCCAGCAGCCCCGGGCCTAATTCGGGCGAGCAGTACTTC. Residues: CASSPGPNSGEQYF.

This clonotype was counted once. The gene calls are TRBV19 and TRBJ2-1; 8 bases are shared with TRBD2. Germline V lookup: CDR1 LNHDA, CDR2 SQIVND (reference sequence). V lost 7 bases to trimming and J lost 0 bases; unmatched junction nucleotides: 2. The CDR3 is made up of 14 amino acids. CDR3 loop: CASKRESSYNEQFF. CDR3 nucleotides: TGTGCCAGTAAGCGGGAGAGCTCCTACAATGAGCAGTTCTTC.

This clonotype came up once. The chain carries TRBV23-1 and TRBJ2-2; D unresolved. TRBV23-1 is recorded as an ORF, its role being uncertain. The CDR3 sequence is 14 residues long. Trimming left V 6 bases short and J 7 bases short, with 15 bases between. As DNA, the CDR3 is TGCGCCAGCAGCCTCTCGACGGTTGGCGGGGAGCTGTTTTTT. Translating it yields CASSLSTVGGELFF.

As regards this clonotype: A read error may account for a junction end that differs from germline. The rearrangement uses TRBV6-1 and TRBJ2-2, with a weak D call TRBD1 (5 bases). The CDR3 sequence is 14 residues long. Germline CDR1 and CDR2: MNHNS and SASEGT. CDR3 amino acids: CASRTYRNAGELFF. In nucleotides, the CDR3 is TGTGCCAGCAGAACTTACAGGAACGCCGGGGAGCTGTTTTTT.

V is TRBV10-3 and J is TRBJ2-3, with TRBD2 identical over 13 bases. The germline gives CDR1 ENHRY, CDR2 SYGVKD. Unmatched junction bases numbered 4, after V lost 3 bases and J lost 4 bases. There are 16 residues in the CDR3. The CDR3 bases are TGTGCCATCAGTGACCCGACTAGCGGGAGGCCAGATACGCAGTATTTT. Residues: CAISDPTSGRPDTQYF.

The V call is TRBV25-1, the J call TRBJ2-1, with TRBD2 identical over 10 bases. J lost 7 bases, V lost 5 bases, and 14 bases had no gene match. CDR1 MGHDK and CDR2 SYGVNS come from the germline V gene. The CDR3 consists of 17 residues. The CDR3 DNA reads TGTGCCAGCAGTCCTCCTCGGCGTCTAGCGGGAGCAAATGAGCAGTTCTTC. Translating gives CASSPPRRLAGANEQFF.

This clonotype was seen a handful of times. J is TRBJ1-4 and V is TRBV20-1, with no clear D. V gave up 2 bases and J gave up 4 bases, with 8 bases separating them. CDR3 size: 13 residues. Per germline, CDR1 DFQATT and CDR2 SNEGSKA (reference sequence). The CDR3 nucleotides are TGCAGTGCTAGAATCCGGCATAATGAAAAACTGTTTTTT. Residues: CSARIRHNEKLFF.

The J gene is TRBJ2-1, the V gene TRBV29-1; 13 bases map to TRBD2. With 3 bases clipped from V and 0 bases from J, the junction kept 8 bases outside the gene matches. Germline V gives CDR1 SQVTM, CDR2 ANQGSEA. This CDR3 region has 18 residues. As DNA, the CDR3 is TGCAGCGTTGACGGACTAGCGGGAGCCCCGAGCTCCTACAATGAGCAGTTCTTC. This translates into CSVDGLAGAPSSYNEQFF.